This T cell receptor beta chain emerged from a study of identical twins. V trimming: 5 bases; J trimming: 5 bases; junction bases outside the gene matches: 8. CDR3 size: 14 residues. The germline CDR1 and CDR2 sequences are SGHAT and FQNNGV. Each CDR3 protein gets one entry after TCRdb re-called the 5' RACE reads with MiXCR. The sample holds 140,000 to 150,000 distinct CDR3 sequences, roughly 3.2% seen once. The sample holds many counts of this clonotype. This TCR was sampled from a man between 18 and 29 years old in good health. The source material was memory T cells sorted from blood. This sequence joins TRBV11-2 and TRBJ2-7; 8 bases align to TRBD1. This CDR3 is CASSGGRGHHEQYF. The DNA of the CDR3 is TGTGCCAGCAGCGGCGGCAGGGGGCACCACGAGCAGTACTTC.